These T cell receptor beta chains were read from a single sample in a study of cytomegalovirus exposure and HLA in healthy donors. TCRdb keeps only in-frame clones here, not all; method: immunoSEQ multiplex PCR. This sample carries 150,000 to 200,000 clones, approximately 79% of them seen once, and the ten largest clones take 3.5% to 5%. Sequencing was done on a sample of PBMCs. The receptors come from a woman between 25 and 40 years old in good health and CMV-seropositive. Each CDR3 is given with its conserved first and last residue. A D gene is named only where the DNA matches it firmly.

J gene: TRBJ1-2; V gene: TRBV6-1; D gene: .; CDR3 length: 11; CDR3 protein: CASTRNYGYTF
J gene: TRBJ2-1; V gene: TRBV5-1; D gene: TRBD2; CDR3 length: 17; CDR3 protein: CASSFLLSGGSYNEQFF
J gene: TRBJ2-1; V gene: TRBV5-6; D gene: .; CDR3 length: 17; CDR3 protein: CASSPPLFDRFYNEQFF
J gene: TRBJ2-1; V gene: TRBV4-3; D gene: TRBD2; CDR3 length: 16; CDR3 protein: CASSPTRRREGNEQFF
J gene: TRBJ2-5; V gene: TRBV4-2; D gene: .; CDR3 length: 18; CDR3 protein: CASSQDRFRGGAGETQYF
J gene: TRBJ2-1; V gene: TRBV29-1; D gene: .; CDR3 length: 13; CDR3 protein: CSVGGLYSDEQFF
J gene: TRBJ2-2; V gene: TRBV6-5; D gene: TRBD1; CDR3 length: 15; CDR3 protein: CASSYPGQGPGELFF
J gene: TRBJ2-1; V gene: TRBV6-5; D gene: .; CDR3 length: 14; CDR3 protein: CASSPRGALREQFF
J gene: TRBJ2-7; V gene: TRBV7-2; D gene: .; CDR3 length: 14; CDR3 protein: CASSRSAEVGEQYF
J gene: TRBJ1-1; V gene: TRBV6-7; D gene: TRBD1; CDR3 length: 18; CDR3 protein: CASSWLGGTGGMNTEAFF
J gene: TRBJ1-1; V gene: TRBV6-1; D gene: TRBD1; CDR3 length: 13; CDR3 protein: CASIAQGASEAFF
J gene: TRBJ2-3; V gene: TRBV5-1; D gene: TRBD1; CDR3 length: 15; CDR3 protein: CASSLDRGSGSTQYF